A single sample gave rise to the 27 T cell receptor beta chains below, sequenced in a study of cytomegalovirus exposure and HLA in healthy donors. Both 60 Vbeta primers and 13 Jbeta primers went into the PCR. This table comes from immunoSEQ multiplex PCR, and its TCRdb copy is limited to in-frame clones, with some not included. The table includes 130,000 to 150,000 clones, just under 70% detected once. The sequenced material came from PBMCs. The origin of the receptors is a man aged 55 to 70 in good health and CMV-seronegative.

The chain combines TRBV27 with TRBJ2-2; D possibly corresponds to TRBD2 (6 bases). With 3 bases removed from V and 0 bases from J, the gap between germline ends came to 8 bases. In germline, CDR1 is MNHEY, CDR2 SMNVEV (reference sequence). The CDR3 length is 15 residues. The CDR3 loop reads CASSFGGPNTGELFF. As DNA, the CDR3 is TGTGCCAGCAGTTTCGGAGGGCCGAACACCGGGGAGCTGTTTTTT.

The rearrangement uses TRBV7-9 and TRBJ1-3; 8 bases are a match to TRBD1. The CDR3 is 15 residues long. The V gene's germline CDR1 is SEHNR and CDR2 FQNEAQ (reference sequence). With V trimmed by 6 bases and J by 4 bases, 8 bases remained unmatched. The CDR3 region has the DNA TGTGCCAGCAGTCGCAGGGGGCAGATGGGAAACACCATATATTTT. Translated, it gives CASSRRGQMGNTIYF.

V and J are TRBV30 and TRBJ2-1, with 13 bases matching TRBD2. Unmatched junction bases numbered 7, after V lost 2 bases and J lost 3 bases. Germline V gene lookup returns CDR1 GTSNPN and CDR2 SVGIG (reference sequence). This CDR3 spans 17 amino acids. For the CDR3, the DNA is TGTGCCTGGAGTATTCGGACTAGCGGGAGCAGCTACAATGAGCAGTTCTTC. As protein: CAWSIRTSGSSYNEQFF.

V and J are TRBV10-2 and TRBJ2-2; D remains unclear. Trimming removed 2 bases at V and 6 bases at J, with 7 bases between. The length of the CDR3 is 13 residues. In germline, CDR1 is WSHSY, CDR2 SAAADI. Written as DNA, the CDR3 is TGCGCCAGCAGTGAGCCCCTTTCCGGGGAGCTGTTTTTT. The encoded protein is CASSEPLSGELFF.

This chain links TRBV28 with TRBJ1-1; D is possibly TRBD1 (5 bases). With 6 bases removed from V and 2 bases from J, the gap between germline ends came to 13 bases. CDR3 length: 14 residues. Germline loops: CDR1 MDHEN, CDR2 SYDVKM. The CDR3: CASSQGRGNTEAFF. In DNA, the CDR3 is TGTGCCAGCAGCCAAGGGAGGGGAAACACTGAAGCTTTCTTT.

The rearrangement joins TRBV13 to TRBJ1-5; maybe TRBD1 (5 bases). The V end lost 0 bases, the J end lost 8 bases, and 8 bases lay between the germline ends. The CDR3 extends over 13 amino acids. Germline CDR1 and CDR2: PRHDT and FYEKMQ (reference sequence). CDR3: CASSLGQGEPQHF. DNA for the CDR3: TGTGCCAGCAGCTTAGGCCAAGGGGAGCCCCAGCATTTT.

The genes are TRBV18 and TRBJ2-3; TRBD2 agrees at 13 bases. The CDR3 contains 20 residues. Germline assignment: CDR1 KGHSH and CDR2 LQKENI. The V gene end was trimmed by 4 bases and the J gene end by 3 bases; junction bases not matched to a gene: 16. CDR3 in DNA: TGTGCCAGCTCACTATCGTCCGGGACTAGCGGGAAGAGATTTACAGATACGCAGTATTTT. Translating gives CASSLSSGTSGKRFTDTQYF.

This clone was found a few times. The chain combines TRBV29-1 with TRBJ2-3, with 10 bases aligning to TRBD2. The CDR3 spans 15 residues. After removal of 4 bases from V and 5 bases from J, the junction contained 9 bases not matched to a gene. CDR1 and CDR2 from the germline V gene are SQVTM and ANQGSEA. CDR3 sequence: CSVVQREGPGDTQYF. The CDR3 DNA reads as TGCAGCGTTGTCCAGCGGGAGGGCCCGGGAGATACGCAGTATTTT.

This clone is a singleton in its sample. The chain is built from TRBV15 and TRBJ2-4; TRBD1 agrees at 7 bases. CDR3 length equals 15 residues. Unmatched junction bases numbered 8, after V lost 3 bases and J lost 6 bases. Germline-derived CDR1 and CDR2 are LNHNV and YYDKDF (reference sequence). The CDR3 is CATSSEEQGINIQYF. The CDR3 bases are TGTGCCACCAGCAGTGAGGAACAGGGGATAAACATTCAGTACTTC. Filled out from reference TRBV15 and TRBJ2-4, the complete variable domain reads DAMVIQNPRYQVTQFGKPVTLSCSQTLNHNVMYWYQQKSSQAPKLLFHYYDKDFNNEADTPDNFQSRRPNTSFCFLDIRSPGLGDTAMYLCATSSEEQGINIQYFGAGTRLSVL.

This chain connects TRBV4-2 to TRBJ2-3, with D tentatively TRBD2 (5 bases). The ends were cut back, 0 bases at V and 0 bases at J, with 16 bases in the middle. Germline CDR1 is LGHNA and CDR2 is YNFKEQ. The CDR3 consists of 18 residues. CDR3 in amino acids: CASSQEAADPSSTDTQYF. CDR3 DNA: TGTGCCAGCAGCCAAGAGGCAGCGGACCCCTCGAGCACAGATACGCAGTATTTT.

The chain uses TRBV4-2 and TRBJ1-2; 7 nucleotides agree with TRBD1. V lost 4 bases to trimming and J lost 8 bases; unmatched junction nucleotides: 16. Germline V gene data show CDR1 as LGHNA and CDR2 as YNFKEQ. CDR3 size: 16 residues. CDR3 coding DNA: TGTGCCAGCAGCCGAAAAGGACAGGAGGGCCCTGGGGGCTACACCTTC. Its protein is CASSRKGQEGPGGYTF.

The chain links TRBV6-1 to TRBJ2-7; D is undetermined. CDR3 length: 14 amino acids. V was pared by 8 bases and J by 0 bases, with 14 bases between. Per germline, CDR1 MNHNS and CDR2 SASEGT. The CDR3 DNA reads as TGTGCCAGCCTCCTAGATCGAAGCTCCTACGAGCAGTACTTC. This sequence encodes CASLLDRSSYEQYF.

The chain has TRBV7-9 and TRBJ2-7; 9 nucleotides match TRBD1. The CDR3 is 15 residues long. Germline-derived CDR1 and CDR2 are SEHNR and FQNEAQ (reference sequence). Trimming took 3 bases from V and 6 from J; bases not matched to a gene: 9. The CDR3 DNA follows: TGTGCCAGCAGCTTCGGGACAGGGAGTGTCGGCGAGCAGTACTTC. Residues: CASSFGTGSVGEQYF.

This chain uses TRBV30 with TRBJ2-1; 7 nucleotides match TRBD2. CDR1 and CDR2 (germline): GTSNPN, SVGIG (reference sequence). CDR3 length equals 12 residues. After removal of 0 bases from V and 8 bases from J, the junction contained 1 base not matched to a gene. CDR3 residues: CAWSVRGDEQFF. CDR3 coding DNA: TGTGCCTGGAGTGTACGGGGGGATGAGCAGTTCTTC.

This chain joins TRBV5-1 and TRBJ1-6; a weak D match, TRBD1 (5 bases). CDR1 and CDR2 (germline): SGHRS, YFSETQ. The CDR3 runs to 15 residues. V lost 4 bases and J lost 8, with 16 bases in between. The CDR3 reads CASSGGDRADSPLHF. The CDR3 nucleotides are TGCGCCAGCAGCGGGGGGGACCGCGCGGATTCACCCCTCCACTTT.

The chain employs TRBV1 and TRBJ2-1; the D call of TRBD2 is as the table states it, not checked on the DNA. TRBV1 is termed a pseudogene. The CDR3 runs 16 residues. The CDR3 region is CTSSHEGGRPMGEQFF. The CDR3 DNA reads TGCACCAGCAGCCACGAAGGCGGGAGACCTATGGGTGAGCAGTTCTTC.

This clone was recorded a few times. The chain is built from TRBV18 and TRBJ2-5, with 9 nucleotides matching TRBD2. The CDR3 sequence is 17 residues long. Germline trimming cut 2 bases from V and 1 base from J; bases unmatched to any gene: 8. Germline-derived CDR1 and CDR2 are KGHSH and LQKENI. Here the CDR3 DNA reads TGTGCCAGCTCACCAAACGCGGGAGGGCCATCCCAAGAGACCCAGTACTTC. Its translation: CASSPNAGGPSQETQYF.

The CDR3 bases are TGCAGCATATCAACGAGCCGTGGAAACACCATATATTTT. This sequence encodes CSISTSRGNTIYF. The rearrangement joins TRBV29-1 to TRBJ1-3; D is uncertain. The germline CDR1 and CDR2 sequences are SQVTM and ANQGSEA. Deletions cut 8 bases from V and 3 bases from J, with 14 bases between. The CDR3 contains 13 residues.

The V call is TRBV5-1, the J call TRBJ2-1; TRBD2 aligns across 10 bases. V gave up 6 bases and J gave up 3 bases; unmatched junction bases: 6. Germline CDR1 and CDR2: SGHRS and YFSETQ. This CDR3 has 15 residues. CDR3 loop: CASTPAGGDYNEQFF. The CDR3 DNA is TGCGCCAGCACCCCAGCGGGAGGGGACTACAATGAGCAGTTCTTC.

The gene calls are TRBV18 and TRBJ1-3; TRBD1 aligns across 7 bases. Trimming removed 6 bases from V and 4 bases from J; junction bases left unmatched: 6. Germline V gives CDR1 KGHSH, CDR2 LQKENI. The CDR3 sequence is 14 residues long. The CDR3 sequence: CASSPTGTGNTIYF. CDR3 sequence (DNA): TGTGCCAGCTCGCCGACAGGGACCGGAAACACCATATATTTT. The entire variable domain, with the rest obtained from reference TRBV18 and TRBJ1-3, is as follows: NAGVMQNPRHLVRRRGQEARLRCSPMKGHSHVYWYRQLPEEGLKFMVYLQKENIIDESGMPKERFSAEFPKEGPSILRIQQVVRGDSAAYFCASSPTGTGNTIYFGEGSWLTVV.

This rearrangement joins TRBV9 to TRBJ2-1, with D perhaps matching TRBD1 (6 bases). This CDR3 region has 14 residues. V lost 3 bases, J lost 0 bases, and 7 bases lay in between. Germline CDR1 and CDR2: SGDLS and YYNGEE. CDR3 nucleotides: TGTGCCAGCAGCGACAGGGTCTCCTACAATGAGCAGTTCTTC. This translates into CASSDRVSYNEQFF.

The chain links TRBV25-1 to TRBJ1-6, with 9 bases fitting TRBD1. Germline assignment: CDR1 MGHDK and CDR2 SYGVNS. The CDR3 spans 14 residues. With V trimmed by 10 bases and J by 10 bases, 11 bases remained unmatched. CDR3 DNA sequence: TGTGCCACTACCGCCGGGACAGGGAACTCACCCCTCCACTTT. Encoded protein: CATTAGTGNSPLHF. Supplemented by reference TRBV25-1 and TRBJ1-6, the full variable domain reads EADIYQTPRYLVIGTGKKITLECSQTMGHDKMYWYQQDPGMELHLIHYSYGVNSTEKGDLSSESTVSRIRTEHFPLTLESARPSHTSQYLCATTAGTGNSPLHFGNGTRLTVT.

This clone has more than one count but fewer than ten. The chain combines TRBV6-5 with TRBJ1-5; the D gene is possibly TRBD1 (6 bases). CDR1 is MNHEY and CDR2 is SVGAGI in the germline V gene. V gave up 5 bases and J gave up 3 bases, with 11 bases separating them. The CDR3 is 14 amino acids. The CDR3 coding sequence is TGTGCCAGCAGTAGAACAGGGACCAATCAGCCCCAGCATTTT. Residues: CASSRTGTNQPQHF.

The chain joins TRBV10-3 to TRBJ1-1; D may be TRBD1 (6 bases). The CDR3 covers 11 residues. CDR1 and CDR2 (germline): ENHRY, SYGVKD. The germline V and J ends were trimmed by 8 bases and 8 bases, with 12 bases remaining between them. CDR3 coding DNA: TGTGCCATCGCGTTAGGGACAGAAGCTTTCTTT. Translation: CAIALGTEAFF.

V usage is TRBV2 and J usage is TRBJ2-1; 15 bases are a match to TRBD2. CDR3 length: 17 residues. V shed 8 bases and J 6 bases; nucleotides not matched to a gene: 11. Germline V gene data show CDR1 as SNHLY and CDR2 as FYNNEI. The CDR3 loop is CASEGLAGGRVPNEQFF. In nucleotides, the CDR3 is TGTGCCAGCGAGGGACTAGCGGGAGGCCGGGTACCCAATGAGCAGTTCTTC. Full variable domain (rest looked up from reference TRBV2 and TRBJ2-1): EPEVTQTPSHQVTQMGQEVILRCVPISNHLYFYWYRQILGQKVEFLVSFYNNEISEKSEIFDDQFSVERPDGSNFTLKIRSTKLEDSAMYFCASEGLAGGRVPNEQFFGPGTRLTVL.

The chain uses TRBV28 and TRBJ1-2; D is undetermined. Germline V gene sequence: CDR1 MDHEN, CDR2 SYDVKM. Trimming shortened V by 4 bases and J by 4 bases, and 7 bases separated the two germline ends. The CDR3 length is 12 residues. The CDR3 DNA is TGTGCCAGCAGTTCGTCGGTCTATGGCTACACCTTC. Translated: CASSSSVYGYTF.

The rearrangement uses TRBV30 and TRBJ1-1, with D maybe TRBD1 (5 bases). Germline CDR1 is GTSNPN and CDR2 is SVGIG (reference sequence). V was trimmed by 4 bases and J by 1 base, leaving 10 bases between them. The CDR3 runs 13 residues. For the CDR3, the DNA is TGTGCCTGGACAGGGCCTACGAACACTGAAGCTTTCTTT. Protein sequence: CAWTGPTNTEAFF. Complete variable domain (other parts from reference TRBV30 and TRBJ1-1): SQTIHQWPATLVQPVGSPLSLECTVEGTSNPNLYWYRQAAGRGLQLLFYSVGIGQISSEVPQNLSASRPQDRQFILSSKKLLLSDSGFYLCAWTGPTNTEAFFGQGTRLTVV.